This passage covers 19 T cell receptor beta chains from one sample sequenced in a study of T cell repertoires in cytomegalovirus infection (dated by TCRdb to the late 2010s). The treatment or condition label for this specimen denotes: in vitro stimulation with specific CMV peptide epitopes to enrich CMV-specific T cells. Their target antigens are unknown. Sequencing relied on an Illumina HiSeq 1500. TCRdb cleaned the public reads at Q25 with fastp, built clones with MiXCR and kept in-frame beta chains. For every CDR3 protein sequence, its rows merge into one entry that carries the most common genes and DNA. Recorded for this sample are about 570,000 distinct CDR3 sequences; roughly 42% of them occurred a single time. Of the sample, roughly 50% is held by the ten largest clones. Specimen: cultured PBMCs, collected from culture after CMV antigen stimulation. These receptors all come from a human donor in good health (CMV status not recorded). Some clones in this sample may be carry-over from other donors' samples.

This clonotype was detected only a few times. The chain recombines TRBV28 with TRBJ2-6; D could derive from TRBD1 or TRBD2 (5 bases each). There are 17 residues in the CDR3. Germline lookup yields CDR1 MDHEN and CDR2 SYDVKM. V lost 5 bases and J lost 3, with 17 bases in between. CDR3 DNA: TGTGCCAGCAGTCCCCCGGGGCGGGTAATTGGGGCCAACGTCCTGACTTTC. The encoded protein is CASSPPGRVIGANVLTF.

A few counts support this clonotype. The genes are TRBV20-1 and TRBJ1-1; D is unclear. This CDR3 region has 13 residues. Trimming shortened V by 6 bases and J by 1 base, and 12 bases separated the two germline ends. Germline V gene data show CDR1 as DFQATT and CDR2 as SNEGSKA (reference sequence). CDR3 sequence: CSAPRTGNTEAFF. In nucleotides, the CDR3 is TGCAGTGCCCCCCGGACTGGGAACACTGAAGCTTTCTTT.

This clonotype occurred a few times. This chain joins TRBV4-2 and TRBJ2-5; D ambiguous. There are 16 residues in the CDR3. Trimming removed 1 base at V and 4 bases at J, with 16 bases between. From germline, CDR1 is LGHNA and CDR2 YNFKEQ. The CDR3, as DNA: TGTGCCAGCAGCCAAGGCCCCCAGGTCGAGAGAGAGACCCAGTACTTC. Translation: CASSQGPQVERETQYF.

This clonotype was counted at least ten times. The chain couples TRBV7-2 to TRBJ2-5; 9 bases agree with TRBD2. The CDR3 is 15 amino acids. V lost 4 bases and J lost 1; bases outside the gene matches: 4. Germline V lookup: CDR1 SGHTA, CDR2 FQGNSA. In DNA, the CDR3 is TGTGCCAGCAGCTCCACGACTAGCGGCCAAGAGACCCAGTACTTC. Translation gives CASSSTTSGQETQYF.

The rearrangement links TRBV2 to TRBJ1-4, with D hard to call. V gave up 4 bases and J gave up 4 bases, with 10 bases separating them. The germline V gene has CDR1 SNHLY and CDR2 FYNNEI. This CDR3 is built from 14 residues. The CDR3: CASSVEDDNEKLFF. The CDR3 DNA follows: TGTGCCAGCAGTGTGGAAGACGATAATGAAAAACTGTTTTTT.

The chain is built from TRBV3-1 and TRBJ2-1, with TRBD2 matching 11 bases. Germline lookup yields CDR1 LGHDT and CDR2 YNNKEL (reference sequence). This CDR3 has 15 residues. The J segment lost 9 bases and the V segment lost 3 bases, leaving 7 bases of the junction unmatched. This chain's CDR3 is CASSQTSGAPGEQFF. DNA of the CDR3: TGTGCCAGCAGCCAGACTAGCGGGGCGCCCGGTGAGCAGTTCTTC.

This clonotype was counted ten times or more. The chain links TRBV7-9 to TRBJ1-2; D unclear. CDR3 length: 14 amino acids. Trimming pared 4 bases from V and 0 bases from J, leaving 9 bases between. Germline assignment: CDR1 SEHNR and CDR2 FQNEAQ (reference sequence). The CDR3 DNA sequence: TGTGCCAGCAGCTCGGACCGTGCTAACTATGGCTACACCTTC. Its translation: CASSSDRANYGYTF.

This sequence joins TRBV7-8 and TRBJ2-4; possible D gene TRBD1, 5 bases. Germline V CDR1 and CDR2: SGHVS, FQNEAQ. This CDR3 has 14 amino acids. Deletions cut 1 base from V and 7 bases from J, with 11 bases between. CDR3 DNA: TGTGCCAGCAGCTTAGTCGTAGGGGTGAACATTCAGTACTTC. Amino acid sequence: CASSLVVGVNIQYF.

J is TRBJ1-2 and V is TRBV28; D uncertain. Trimming shortened V by 9 bases and J by 3 bases, and 11 bases separated the two germline ends. The CDR3 extends over 12 amino acids. The germline V gene has CDR1 MDHEN and CDR2 SYDVKM. The CDR3 loop is CASFHKDYGYTF. For the CDR3, the DNA is TGTGCCAGTTTCCACAAGGACTATGGCTACACCTTC.

The sample holds a few counts of this clonotype. The chain uses TRBV20-1 and TRBJ2-7; D is possibly TRBD2 (7 bases). Germline values: CDR1 DFQATT, CDR2 SNEGSKA (reference sequence). Trimming shortened V by 0 bases and J by 2 bases, and 14 bases separated the two germline ends. CDR3 length equals 15 residues. The CDR3 nucleotides are TGCAGTGCTAGAGAGGGGGCGGGAGCGGCCTACGAGCAGTACTTC. Translating it yields CSAREGAGAAYEQYF.

This clonotype was picked up many times. This sequence joins TRBV7-2 and TRBJ1-1, with a tentative D call TRBD1 (5 bases). The germline gives CDR1 SGHTA, CDR2 FQGNSA. V shed 5 bases and J shed 1 base, with 20 bases lying between them. This CDR3 is built from 17 residues. The CDR3 spells CASSRAPGGWSNTEAFF. CDR3 nucleotide sequence: TGTGCCAGCAGCCGGGCGCCTGGGGGGTGGTCGAACACTGAAGCTTTCTTT.

This clonotype was counted at least ten times. CDR3 sequence reads: CASSLVDRSYEQYF. CDR3 coding DNA: TGTGCCAGCAGCTTAGTGGACAGGTCCTACGAGCAGTACTTC. This sequence joins TRBV7-2 and TRBJ2-7; TRBD1 matches at 7 bases. Germline V lookup: CDR1 SGHTA, CDR2 FQGNSA. The CDR3 extends over 14 amino acids. The V and J ends lost 1 base and 1 base, in that order; junction bases with no gene match: 1.

This clonotype turned up a few times. The CDR3 loop is CASSYSGRVGYGYTF. CDR3 bases: TGTGCCAGCAGTTACTCCGGCAGGGTAGGGTATGGCTACACCTTC. V is TRBV6-8 and J is TRBJ1-2, with a possible D match to TRBD1 (5 bases). Germline values: CDR1 MNHGY, CDR2 SAAAGT. This CDR3 region has 15 residues. Between the trimmed V and J ends, which lost 0 bases and 5 bases, there was a span of 13 bases.

In its sample, this clonotype was seen once. The rearrangement joins TRBV12-3 or TRBV12-4 to TRBJ2-5; 8 nucleotides agree with TRBD2. The CDR3 length is 14 residues. The ends lost 6 bases at V and 7 bases at J; junction bases unmatched: 10. The CDR3 sequence is CASSGGLGGRTQYF. The CDR3 nucleotides read TGTGCCAGCAGCGGGGGACTAGGCGGTCGGACCCAGTACTTC.

V is TRBV9 and J is TRBJ2-1; maybe TRBD1 (7 bases). Germline values: CDR1 SGDLS, CDR2 YYNGEE. The CDR3 sequence is 14 residues long. V lost 7 bases and J lost 15, with 26 bases in between. The chain's CDR3 is CASGGDDRVLALFF. Written as DNA, the CDR3 is TGTGCCAGCGGCGGGGACGACAGGGTTCTAGCCTTGTTCTTC.

The V call is TRBV7-2, the J call TRBJ1-4, with 8 bases lining up with TRBD1. Germline V gives CDR1 SGHTA, CDR2 FQGNSA. The CDR3 loop spans 15 amino acids. V was pared by 4 bases and J by 8 bases, with 9 bases of the junction left unmatched. The CDR3 reads CASSYSGTGHEKLFF. The CDR3 nucleotides are TGTGCCAGCAGCTATTCCGGGACAGGTCACGAAAAACTGTTTTTT.

This clonotype was seen a few times. The rearrangement links TRBV7-2 to TRBJ2-3; 14 nucleotides align to TRBD2. The trim removed 3 bases at V and 5 bases at J, leaving 4 bases unmatched. Germline loops: CDR1 SGHTA, CDR2 FQGNSA. This CDR3 spans 16 amino acids. CDR3 DNA: TGTGCCAGCAGCTTGGGACTAGCGGGGGATGGAGATACGCAGTATTTT. Protein product: CASSLGLAGDGDTQYF.

The V and J genes are TRBV6-4 and TRBJ1-1; D remains ambiguous. Trimming cost V 6 bases and J 3 bases, with 11 bases left between them. In germline, CDR1 is MRHNA, CDR2 SNTAGT. This CDR3 contains 13 residues. DNA for the CDR3: TGTGCCAGCAGCCCCGAATGGGACACTGAAGCTTTCTTT. Translation: CASSPEWDTEAFF.

The rearrangement uses TRBV6-8 and TRBJ2-7, with TRBD1 identical over 9 bases. The germline CDR1 and CDR2 sequences are MNHGY and SAAAGT. The CDR3 runs to 13 residues. The J segment lost 5 bases and the V segment lost 6 bases, leaving 5 bases of the junction unmatched. The CDR3 protein is CASRLQGANEQYF. The CDR3 nucleotides read TGTGCCAGCAGATTACAGGGGGCTAACGAGCAGTACTTC.